One and the same sample provided the 10 T cell receptor beta chains below, sequenced in a study of T cells after yellow fever vaccination. TCRdb reanalysed the 5' RACE reads using MiXCR and keeps one entry per CDR3 protein. The repertoire has some 9,600 distinct CDR3 sequences, around 4.8% of them found once; the top ten carry over 1.5%. Sequencing was performed on PBMCs, either bulk or a sorted T-cell subset (CD4+, CD8+, memory, or dextramer-sorted; not recorded which), taken more than 14 days after the first yellow fever vaccination. These receptors all stem from a man aged 18 to 29 who received the YFV17D yellow fever vaccine.

This clonotype has at least ten counts. J is TRBJ1-3 and V is TRBV7-2; no firm D call. The CDR3 covers 15 residues. Deletions cut 1 base from V and 0 bases from J, with 7 bases between. Per the germline V gene, CDR1 is SGHTA and CDR2 is FQGNSA. The CDR3: CASSLVRSSGNTIYF. In nucleotides, the CDR3 is TGTGCCAGCAGCTTAGTAAGGAGCTCTGGAAACACCATATATTTT.

This clonotype was observed many times. The genes are TRBV2 and TRBJ1-1; 7 nucleotides align to TRBD1. CDR3 length: 12 residues. Unmatched junction bases numbered 2, after V lost 2 bases and J lost 8 bases. Looked up from germline, CDR1 is SNHLY and CDR2 is FYNNEI. The CDR3 sequence is CASSEQGVEAFF. DNA for the CDR3: TGTGCCAGCAGTGAACAGGGGGTGGAAGCTTTCTTT.

Relative to its sample, this clonotype is medium-sized. J is TRBJ1-6 and V is TRBV2; D remains ambiguous. V dropped 6 bases and J dropped 9 bases, with 15 bases sitting between them. Germline CDR1 is SNHLY and CDR2 is FYNNEI. This CDR3 contains 14 residues. The CDR3 DNA reads as TGTGCCAGCAGGGTGGCGTCAGGTGGTTCACCCCTCCACTTT. Translation gives CASRVASGGSPLHF.

This clonotype was observed many times. The chain has TRBV5-1 and TRBJ2-3; D is possibly TRBD2 (7 bases). Germline CDR1 is SGHRS and CDR2 is YFSETQ. The CDR3 extends over 15 amino acids. Trimming shortened V by 4 bases and J by 3 bases, and 15 bases separated the two germline ends. The CDR3 is CASSRRGGPTDTQYF. In nucleotides, the CDR3 is TGCGCCAGCAGCCGGAGGGGGGGCCCGACAGATACGCAGTATTTT. The full variable domain, rest sourced from reference TRBV5-1 and TRBJ2-3, is KAGVTQTPRYLIKTRGQQVTLSCSPISGHRSVSWYQQTPGQGLQFLFEYFSETQRNKGNFPGRFSGRQFSNSRSEMNVSTLELGDSALYLCASSRRGGPTDTQYFGPGTRLTVL.

This clonotype was seen ten or more times. The chain couples TRBV4-2 to TRBJ1-2; D is uncertain. V lost 0 bases, J lost 4 bases, and 9 bases lay in between. This CDR3 region has 14 residues. Germline V gene lookup returns CDR1 LGHNA and CDR2 YNFKEQ. The CDR3 sequence is CASSQDEYSYGYTF. CDR3 bases: TGTGCCAGCAGCCAAGATGAGTATTCCTATGGCTACACCTTC.

By share, this clonotype ranks as medium-sized. This chain connects TRBV12-3 or TRBV12-4 to TRBJ1-2, with 9 positions matching TRBD1. The ends lost 5 bases at V and 7 bases at J; junction bases unmatched: 11. The CDR3 runs to 15 residues. CDR3 nucleotides: TGTGCCAGCAGTCGTCCCGGGACAGGGAAACCTGGCTACACCTTC. This sequence encodes CASSRPGTGKPGYTF.

This clonotype was counted at least ten times. The chain combines TRBV5-1 with TRBJ1-4, with D perhaps TRBD1 (5 bases). V lost 4 bases to trimming and J lost 1 base, with 8 bases between them. The CDR3 covers 14 residues. Germline V gene sequence: CDR1 SGHRS, CDR2 YFSETQ. The CDR3 nucleotides are TGCGCCAGCAGCCGAGGGGTAACTAATGAAAAACTGTTTTTT. It encodes CASSRGVTNEKLFF.

This clonotype was seen at least ten times. The chain joins TRBV12-3 or TRBV12-4 to TRBJ1-3; D is unclear. Trimming took off 2 bases at V and 6 bases at J, with 2 bases between the two ends. This CDR3 has 11 residues. The CDR3 sequence is CASSLLNTIYF. CDR3 in DNA: TGTGCCAGCAGTTTACTAAACACCATATATTTT.

By share of the sample, this clonotype is medium-sized (0.01 to 0.1%). The chain is built from TRBV6-5 and TRBJ1-2, with 8 bases lining up with TRBD1. The junction had 4 bases not matched to a gene; V was cut back by 6 bases and J by 7 bases. Germline V gene data show CDR1 as MNHEY and CDR2 as SVGAGI. The CDR3 sequence is 12 residues long. The CDR3 region is CASRAGGGGYTF. The CDR3 DNA reads as TGTGCCAGCAGGGCAGGGGGCGGTGGCTACACCTTC.

The chain joins TRBV3-1 to TRBJ2-2; D not certain. There are 17 residues in the CDR3. CDR1 is LGHDT, CDR2 YNNKEL, per germline (reference sequence). Trimming shortened V by 3 bases and J by 0 bases, and 14 bases separated the two germline ends. The CDR3 reads CASSQRVRLPNTGELFF. CDR3 DNA sequence: TGTGCCAGCAGCCAGAGAGTCCGACTCCCGAACACCGGGGAGCTGTTTTTT.